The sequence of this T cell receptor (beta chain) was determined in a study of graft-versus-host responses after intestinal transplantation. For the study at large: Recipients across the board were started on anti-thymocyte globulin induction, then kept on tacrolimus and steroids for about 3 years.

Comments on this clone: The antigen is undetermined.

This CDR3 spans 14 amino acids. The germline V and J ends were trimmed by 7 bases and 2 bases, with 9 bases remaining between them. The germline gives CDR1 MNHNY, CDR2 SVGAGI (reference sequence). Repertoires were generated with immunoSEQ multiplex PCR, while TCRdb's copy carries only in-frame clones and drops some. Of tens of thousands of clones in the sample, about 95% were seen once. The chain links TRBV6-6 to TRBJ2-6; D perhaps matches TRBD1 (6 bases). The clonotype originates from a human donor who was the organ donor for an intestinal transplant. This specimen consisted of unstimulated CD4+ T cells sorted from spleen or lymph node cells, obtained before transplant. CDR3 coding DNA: TGTGCCAGCAAAAAGGGGGCTGGGGCCAACGTCCTGACTTTC. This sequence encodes CASKKGAGANVLTF.